This TCR beta chain was found in a study of shared clonotypes between healthy human individuals. Data came from immunoSEQ multiplex PCR; TCRdb stores just in-frame clones and leaves some out. The data show approximately 1.9 million clones, approximately 92% seen once. CDR1 PRHDT and CDR2 FYEKMQ come from the germline V gene (reference sequence). The CDR3 covers 15 residues. V shed 0 bases and J shed 0 bases, with 9 bases lying between them. CD45RO-negative cells were positively selected for CCR7, leaving out terminally differentiated effector memory CD45RA+ cells. Sequenced sample: naive CD8+ T cells from PBMCs. This TCR derives from a man aged 18 to 29 in good health. Some clones in this sample may be carry-over from other donors' samples. V and J are TRBV13 and TRBJ2-7; D ambiguous. CDR3 bases: TGTGCCAGCAGCTTAGGACGGCTGAACTCCTACGAGCAGTACTTC. Encoded protein: CASSLGRLNSYEQYF.